These 31 T cell receptor beta chains share one sample of origin, sequenced in a study of CD8+ T cells in alopecia areata. After isolation, RNA underwent reverse transcription to generate cDNA as the sequencing template. Method: immunoSEQ multiplex PCR; TCRdb's copy keeps in-frame clones and lacks some. The data show roughly 180,000 clones, roughly 65% seen once. This specimen consisted of CD4+ T cells sorted from blood, obtained at week 0. These receptors were collected from a human donor with alopecia areata.

CDR3: CASSFEDLNTDTQYF. CDR3 nucleotide sequence: TGTGCCAGCAGCTTCGAGGATCTCAACACAGATACGCAGTATTTT. This sequence joins TRBV7-2 and TRBJ2-3; D is undetermined. Trimming took 3 bases from V and 2 from J, leaving 12 bases between them. The CDR3 length is 15 residues. CDR1 and CDR2 from the germline V gene are SGHTA and FQGNSA.

This clone showed up just a few times. The rearrangement joins TRBV6-1 to TRBJ2-1; 15 bases map to TRBD2. The J segment lost 4 bases and the V segment lost 4 bases, leaving 2 bases of the junction unmatched. The length of the CDR3 is 16 residues. Germline CDR1 reads MNHNS; CDR2 reads SASEGT. In nucleotides, the CDR3 is TGTGCCAGCAGTGGGACTAGCGGGGGGGCGTACAATGAGCAGTTCTTC. Translation: CASSGTSGGAYNEQFF.

This clone was picked up a small number of times. V is TRBV7-2 and J is TRBJ1-1; no definite D call. Trimming stripped 5 bases from V and 1 base from J, with 8 bases between. The CDR3 totals 13 residues. CDR1 and CDR2 (germline): SGHTA, FQGNSA. CDR3 residues: CASSQSGNTEAFF. CDR3 in DNA: TGTGCCAGCAGCCAAAGCGGGAACACTGAAGCTTTCTTT.

This clone has only a few counts. The V call is TRBV10-3, the J call TRBJ1-5; D gene ambiguous. Per the germline V gene, CDR1 is ENHRY and CDR2 is SYGVKD. CDR3 length: 13 amino acids. Trimming removed 6 bases from V and 7 bases from J, with 13 bases in between. The CDR3 bases are TGTGCCATCAGAGCAGCAACCACACAGCCCCAGCATTTT. Its translation: CAIRAATTQPQHF.

The chain recombines TRBV29-1 with TRBJ2-7; D is unclear. The V end lost 7 bases, the J end lost 2 bases, and 15 bases lay between the germline ends. CDR3 length equals 13 residues. Germline assignment: CDR1 SQVTM and CDR2 ANQGSEA. The CDR3: CSATPGLAYEQYF. The CDR3, as DNA: TGCAGCGCCACCCCTGGGCTAGCCTACGAGCAGTACTTC.

This clone was recorded a few times. The chain has TRBV30 and TRBJ1-2; D ambiguous. The CDR3 extends over 12 amino acids. Trimming took 2 bases from V and 13 from J, leaving 17 bases between them. Looked up from germline, CDR1 is GTSNPN and CDR2 is SVGIG (reference sequence). The CDR3 spells CAWSNPGLGLTF. The CDR3 nucleotides read TGTGCCTGGAGTAACCCCGGACTTGGCCTCACCTTC. Complete variable domain (other parts from reference TRBV30 and TRBJ1-2): SQTIHQWPATLVQPVGSPLSLECTVEGTSNPNLYWYRQAAGRGLQLLFYSVGIGQISSEVPQNLSASRPQDRQFILSSKKLLLSDSGFYLCAWSNPGLGLTFGSGTRLTVV.

The chain is built from TRBV28 and TRBJ2-3, with TRBD2 identical over 10 bases. Germline CDR1 MDHEN, CDR2 SYDVKM. The CDR3 is 17 amino acids. J lost 3 bases, V lost 7 bases, and 13 bases had no gene match. The CDR3 here is CASTPLLAGGQTDTQYF. CDR3 sequence (DNA): TGTGCCAGCACCCCCTTATTAGCGGGGGGCCAGACAGATACGCAGTATTTT.

This sequence joins TRBV25-1 and TRBJ2-5; no definite D call. Looked up from germline, CDR1 is MGHDK and CDR2 is SYGVNS. Trimming stripped 1 base from V and 4 bases from J, with 13 bases between. The CDR3 length is 15 residues. The CDR3 DNA reads TGTGCCAGCAGTGAATCGGGCGGTCAAGGAGAGACCCAGTACTTC. It translates to CASSESGGQGETQYF.

This clone came up a few times. This sequence joins TRBV29-1 and TRBJ1-2, with 7 bases lining up with TRBD1. Germline values: CDR1 SQVTM, CDR2 ANQGSEA. The CDR3 loop spans 16 amino acids. Trimming cost V 0 bases and J 1 base; bases outside gene matches: 8. The DNA for the CDR3 is TGCAGCGTTGAAGATTCGGGACAGATTTTTAACTATGGCTACACCTTC. Protein sequence: CSVEDSGQIFNYGYTF.

The chain carries TRBV30 and TRBJ2-3; D not certain. V lost 7 bases and J 4 bases, leaving 12 bases between the germline ends. There are 12 residues in the CDR3. Germline-derived CDR1 and CDR2 are GTSNPN and SVGIG (reference sequence). The CDR3 sequence is CAFCPGSDTQYF. The DNA of the CDR3 is TGTGCCTTTTGTCCAGGATCAGATACGCAGTATTTT.

The chain has TRBV30 and TRBJ2-5; D is ambiguous. Germline V lookup: CDR1 GTSNPN, CDR2 SVGIG (reference sequence). V was cut by 2 bases and J by 3 bases, with 10 bases left in between. CDR3 length equals 13 residues. Written as DNA, the CDR3 is TGTGCCTGGAGTATTAGTAGAAAAGAGACCCAGTACTTC. This sequence encodes CAWSISRKETQYF.

This clone was seen a few times. The rearrangement joins TRBV27 to TRBJ1-2; 8 positions match TRBD1. CDR3 length: 14 residues. CDR1 is MNHEY, CDR2 SMNVEV, per germline (reference sequence). J lost 6 bases, V lost 6 bases, and 9 bases had no gene match. CDR3 nucleotides: TGTGCCAGCAGGCGGACAGGGATCGGCGATGGCTACACCTTC. Its protein is CASRRTGIGDGYTF.

This clone came up a few times. Other DNA sequences from this sample encode an identical CDR3 as well. This chain joins TRBV30 and TRBJ2-1; D is ambiguous. The CDR3 is 12 residues long. With 0 bases removed from V and 7 bases from J, the gap between germline ends came to 7 bases. The germline CDR1 and CDR2 sequences are GTSNPN and SVGIG (reference sequence). CDR3 coding DNA: TGTGCCTGGAGTGTATCAGTGAATGAGCAGTTCTTC. The encoded protein is CAWSVSVNEQFF. The full variable domain, completed using reference TRBV30 and TRBJ2-1, is SQTIHQWPATLVQPVGSPLSLECTVEGTSNPNLYWYRQAAGRGLQLLFYSVGIGQISSEVPQNLSASRPQDRQFILSSKKLLLSDSGFYLCAWSVSVNEQFFGPGTRLTVL.

The V gene is TRBV29-1, the J gene TRBJ2-2; D is uncertain. Trimming left V 4 bases short and J 7 bases short, with 13 bases between. The germline gives CDR1 SQVTM, CDR2 ANQGSEA. The CDR3 is made up of 13 amino acids. The CDR3 protein is CSVVVRLNGELFF. DNA for the CDR3: TGCAGCGTTGTTGTCAGACTTAACGGGGAGCTGTTTTTT.

The chain couples TRBV28 to TRBJ1-2, with 9 bases aligning to TRBD1. The V gene end was trimmed by 8 bases and the J gene end by 8 bases; junction bases not matched to a gene: 15. The germline V gene encodes CDR1 MDHEN and CDR2 SYDVKM. The CDR3 length is 15 residues. The CDR3 is CASGFRDRVLVGYTF. The CDR3 nucleotides read TGTGCCAGCGGATTCCGGGACAGGGTTTTGGTGGGCTACACCTTC.

CDR3 in DNA: TGTGCCAGCAGGGACGGATACGAGCAGTACTTC. This translates into CASRDGYEQYF. The chain has TRBV2 and TRBJ2-7; D call uncertain. Germline CDR1 SNHLY, CDR2 FYNNEI. The CDR3 length is 11 residues. V was trimmed by 6 bases and J by 4 bases, leaving 7 bases between them.

The CDR3 DNA is TGCGCCAGCAGCTTGGCTGGGGACGAGCAGTACTTC. Translating it yields CASSLAGDEQYF. This sequence joins TRBV5-1 and TRBJ2-7; no definite D call. V was clipped by 0 bases and J by 5 bases, with 6 bases between them. The germline V gene encodes CDR1 SGHRS and CDR2 YFSETQ. CDR3 length: 12 amino acids.

The V and J genes are TRBV7-3 and TRBJ2-3; 11 nucleotides line up with TRBD2. The CDR3 is 16 amino acids. Trimming took 6 bases from V and 4 from J; bases not matched to a gene: 9. Per the germline V gene, CDR1 is SGHTA and CDR2 is FQGTGA. In DNA form, the CDR3 reads TGTGCCAGCAGTTCCGATAGCGGGGGGGCCCCAGATACGCAGTATTTT. Translating gives CASSSDSGGAPDTQYF.

This chain uses TRBV29-1 with TRBJ1-2; no definite D call. V dropped 4 bases and J dropped 8 bases, with 11 bases sitting between them. This CDR3 has 11 amino acids. The germline V gene has CDR1 SQVTM and CDR2 ANQGSEA. CDR3 sequence reads: CSVGSPAGYTF. CDR3 DNA: TGCAGCGTTGGAAGCCCGGCCGGCTACACCTTC.

The chain carries TRBV6-6 and TRBJ1-4; D gene ambiguous. Germline V gives CDR1 MNHNY, CDR2 SVGAGI (reference sequence). Trimming removed 11 bases from V and 0 bases from J, with 13 bases in between. The CDR3 covers 14 residues. CDR3 sequence reads: CAARDAATNEKLFF. The CDR3 DNA sequence: TGTGCCGCTCGCGACGCTGCAACTAATGAAAAACTGTTTTTT.

This clone was seen ten or more times. The chain joins TRBV14 to TRBJ2-6; D gene ambiguous. Germline-derived CDR1 and CDR2 are SGHDN and FVKESK. This CDR3 contains 14 residues. V was cut by 5 bases and J by 0 bases, with 5 bases left in between. CDR3: CASSTLSGANVLTF. Here the CDR3 DNA reads TGTGCCAGCAGCACACTCTCTGGGGCCAACGTCCTGACTTTC.

V is TRBV10-2 and J is TRBJ2-7; D may be TRBD1 (5 bases). The germline V gene has CDR1 WSHSY and CDR2 SAAADI. There are 15 residues in the CDR3. The V gene lost 6 bases and the J gene lost 3 bases, with 18 bases spanning the gap. The CDR3 bases are TGCGCCAGCAGATATCAACAGGTCGCTGGCTACGAGCAGTACTTC. It yields the protein CASRYQQVAGYEQYF.

This clone was observed a few times. The gene calls are TRBV4-2 and TRBJ2-3, with 7 bases fitting TRBD2. Germline-derived CDR1 and CDR2 are LGHNA and YNFKEQ. The CDR3 spans 15 residues. The ends lost 0 bases at V and 1 base at J; junction bases unmatched: 1. CDR3 loop: CASSQDAGGTDTQYF. The CDR3 bases are TGTGCCAGCAGCCAAGATGCGGGGGGCACAGATACGCAGTATTTT.

The V and J genes are TRBV5-1 and TRBJ2-4; D is possibly TRBD1 (6 bases). The CDR3 has 14 residues. Germline assignment: CDR1 SGHRS and CDR2 YFSETQ. The V end was cut by 3 bases, the J end by 2 bases, with 9 bases between. The CDR3 DNA sequence: TGCGCCAGCAGCTACCGGGACACCAAAAACATTCAGTACTTC. The encoded protein is CASSYRDTKNIQYF.

The chain is built from TRBV7-2 and TRBJ1-2; D unclear. Germline values: CDR1 SGHTA, CDR2 FQGNSA. The CDR3 consists of 11 residues. The V gene lost 2 bases and the J gene lost 2 bases, with 0 bases spanning the gap. The CDR3 region has the DNA TGTGCCAGCAGCTTAAACTATGGCTACACCTTC. This codes for CASSLNYGYTF.

V gene TRBV23-1 combines with J gene TRBJ2-7; D is uncertain. TRBV23-1 is flagged as an ORF with uncertain function. Trimming took off 7 bases at V and 0 bases at J, with 13 bases between the two ends. The CDR3 length is 14 residues. CDR3 loop: CASTITNSSYEQYF. CDR3 DNA sequence: TGCGCCAGCACGATTACGAACAGCTCCTACGAGCAGTACTTC.

The chain carries TRBV30 and TRBJ1-4; TRBD1 matches at 7 bases. The trim removed 1 base at V and 8 bases at J, leaving 7 bases unmatched. Germline CDR1 is GTSNPN and CDR2 is SVGIG (reference sequence). The CDR3 totals 14 residues. The CDR3 region has the DNA TGTGCCTGGAGTGAGACAGGGCGAAAGGAAAAACTGTTTTTT. It codes for CAWSETGRKEKLFF.

This chain uses TRBV29-1 with TRBJ2-7; D unresolved. The CDR3 is 13 residues long. V was cut by 4 bases and J by 0 bases, with 10 bases left in between. From germline, CDR1 is SQVTM and CDR2 ANQGSEA. The CDR3 is CSVGTYRSYEQYF. For the CDR3, the DNA is TGCAGCGTTGGAACTTATCGCTCCTACGAGCAGTACTTC.

V gene TRBV5-1 combines with J gene TRBJ2-2; TRBD2 aligns across 7 bases. V was pared by 4 bases and J by 6 bases, with 15 bases of the junction left unmatched. The germline V gene encodes CDR1 SGHRS and CDR2 YFSETQ. The CDR3 is 17 amino acids. Here the CDR3 reads CASSPLAGAGIPGELFF. The CDR3 nucleotides read TGCGCCAGCAGCCCACTCGCCGGAGCGGGGATCCCCGGGGAGCTGTTTTTT.

The rearrangement uses TRBV30 and TRBJ1-4; D ambiguous. Germline V gene sequence: CDR1 GTSNPN, CDR2 SVGIG (reference sequence). This CDR3 comprises 13 residues. V was trimmed by 2 bases and J by 4 bases, leaving 8 bases between them. For the CDR3, the DNA is TGTGCCTGGAGTCCGGGAGTTAATGAAAAACTGTTTTTT. This translates into CAWSPGVNEKLFF.

The J gene is TRBJ2-7, the V gene TRBV11-2, with D maybe TRBD1 (7 bases). The CDR3 extends over 15 amino acids. Germline CDR1 and CDR2: SGHAT and FQNNGV. Trimming stripped 4 bases from V and 2 bases from J, with 15 bases between. Here the CDR3 DNA reads TGTGCCAGCAGCTCCCGACAGGGCGGGACCTACGAGCAGTACTTC. Translated: CASSSRQGGTYEQYF.